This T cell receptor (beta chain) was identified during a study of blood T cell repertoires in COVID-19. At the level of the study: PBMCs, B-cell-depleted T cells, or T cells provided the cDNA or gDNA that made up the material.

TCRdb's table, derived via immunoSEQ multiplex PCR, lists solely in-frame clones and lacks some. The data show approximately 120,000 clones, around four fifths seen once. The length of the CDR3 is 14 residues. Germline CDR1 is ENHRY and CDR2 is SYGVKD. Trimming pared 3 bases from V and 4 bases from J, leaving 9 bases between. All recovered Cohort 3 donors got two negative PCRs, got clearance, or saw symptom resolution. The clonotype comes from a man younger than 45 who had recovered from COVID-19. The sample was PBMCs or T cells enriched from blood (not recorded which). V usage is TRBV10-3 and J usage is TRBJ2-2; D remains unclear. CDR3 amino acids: CAISEETSTGELFF. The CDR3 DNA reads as TGTGCCATCAGTGAAGAGACAAGCACCGGGGAGCTGTTTTTT.